This T cell receptor beta chain emerged from a study of T-cell memory formation after mild COVID-19. About the research overall: TCR clusters mostly belonged to single donors. Whole-study results and caveats: Some SARS-CoV-2-responding clones were already detected in memory before infection. Whereas later expanders leaned CD4+, clones contracting day 15 to 85 showed a balanced CD4/CD8 makeup.

This clonotype was counted at least ten times. What it recognizes is unknown. From the 5' RACE reads, TCRdb called clonotypes with MiXCR, one entry per CDR3 protein. The sample yields about 270,000 distinct CDR3 sequences, 15% to 20% seen once. The sequence was obtained from a man between 18 and 29 years old who had mild COVID-19 (a few samples of this study predate the infection). Cell type and time point are not known. The sequencing sample was made of PBMCs or a T cell subset sorted from them (not recorded which).

This CDR3 reads CATSHGGSYNEQFF. The DNA of the CDR3 is TGTGCCACTTCCCACGGGGGATCATACAATGAGCAGTTCTTC. V usage is TRBV24-1 and J usage is TRBJ2-1, with a tentative D call TRBD2 (6 bases). This CDR3 region has 14 residues. The germline gives CDR1 KGHDR, CDR2 SFDVKD. V was pared by 10 bases and J by 4 bases, with 16 bases between.